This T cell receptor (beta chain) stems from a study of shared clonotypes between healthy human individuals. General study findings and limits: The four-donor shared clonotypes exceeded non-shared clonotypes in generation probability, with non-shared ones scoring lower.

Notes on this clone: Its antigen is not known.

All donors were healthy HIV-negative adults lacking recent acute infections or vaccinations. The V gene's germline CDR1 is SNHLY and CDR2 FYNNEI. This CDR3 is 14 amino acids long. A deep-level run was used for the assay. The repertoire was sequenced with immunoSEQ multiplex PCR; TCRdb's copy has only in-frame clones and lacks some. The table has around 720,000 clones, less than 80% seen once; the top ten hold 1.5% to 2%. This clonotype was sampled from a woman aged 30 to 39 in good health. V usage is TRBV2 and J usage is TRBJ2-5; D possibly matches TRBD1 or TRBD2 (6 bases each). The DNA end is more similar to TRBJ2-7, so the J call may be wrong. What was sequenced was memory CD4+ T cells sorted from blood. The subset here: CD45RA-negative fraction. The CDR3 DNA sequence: TGTGCCAGCAGGGGGGCGGCGGGGTACAACGAGCAGTACTTC. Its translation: CASRGAAGYNEQYF.